The present entry profiles one T cell receptor beta chain with its context. The data originate from a study of blood T cell repertoires in COVID-19. For the study at large: PBMCs, B-cell-depleted T cells, or T cells were the source of the cDNA or gDNA that made up the material.

Patients from Seattle were sampled longitudinally, starting during active infection. Trimming took 6 bases from V and 3 from J, leaving 11 bases between them. Germline-derived CDR1 and CDR2 are LGHNA and YSLEER. This CDR3 region has 13 residues. Under the authors' procedure: For nucleated cells, counts were estimated from reference gene primer amplification. Libraries were prepared by immunoSEQ multiplex PCR; TCRdb keeps only in-frame clonotypes and omits some of them. That table gives V, J and clone size, and the DNA gave D and trimming. The sample shows about 270,000 clones, approximately 86% of them seen only once.

The sequenced material came from peripheral blood. This clonotype originated in a woman between 70 and 85 years old with COVID-19, enrolled during active disease. The chain links TRBV4-3 to TRBJ1-1, with D possibly being TRBD1 (5 bases). The DNA for the CDR3 is TGCGCCAGCAGAAGGGAAGGGGACACTGAAGCTTTCTTT. Protein sequence: CASRREGDTEAFF.